This entry is about one TCR beta chain. Original processing notes: It was from reference gene primer amplification that nucleated cell counts were estimated. Profiling relied on immunoSEQ multiplex PCR, and the TCRdb table lists in-frame clones only, not all of them. That table is the source of V, J and clone size, and D and trimming were worked out from the DNA. The sample yields hundreds of thousands of clones, roughly nine tenths seen once. Two negative PCRs, clearance, or symptom resolution characterized the recovered Cohort 3 donors. This sample stems from a study of blood T cell repertoires in COVID-19. CDR1 SEHNR and CDR2 FQNEAQ come from the germline V gene (reference sequence). The CDR3 contains 16 residues. V trimming: 5 bases; J trimming: 8 bases; junction bases outside the gene matches: 9.

The sequence was obtained from a man aged 30-40 years who had recovered from COVID-19. This chain connects TRBV7-9 to TRBJ2-1; TRBD2 matches at 13 bases. Source material: PBMCs or T cells enriched from blood (not recorded which). CDR3 protein: CASSLWTSGSRDEQFF. The CDR3 DNA sequence: TGTGCCAGCAGCCTTTGGACTAGCGGGAGTAGGGATGAGCAGTTCTTC.